Following are 24 T cell receptor beta chains from one sample sequenced in a study of T cells in Graves' hyperthyroidism and ophthalmopathy. Amplified TCR beta CDR3 regions derived from RNA transcripts. HTBI primers were used for first-round RT-PCR of the TCR CDR3. TCRdb fed the multiplex PCR reads into MiXCR, producing one record per CDR3 protein. The sample carries fewer than 750,000 distinct CDR3 sequences, roughly 14% recorded once. The sequencing input was blood. These receptors all stem from a woman aged 45-59 years with Graves' ophthalmopathy.

The genes are TRBV28 and TRBJ2-2; 10 bases line up with TRBD2. CDR3 size: 15 residues. V was pared by 8 bases and J by 0 bases, with 3 bases of the junction left unmatched. The germline V gene has CDR1 MDHEN and CDR2 SYDVKM. CDR3 DNA sequence: TGTGCCAGCGGACTAGCGGCCTCGAACACCGGGGAGCTGTTTTTT. It translates to CASGLAASNTGELFF.

Many counts were recorded for this clonotype. The rearrangement joins TRBV5-6 to TRBJ2-7; 8 bases map to TRBD1. The CDR3 length is 16 residues. The germline V gene encodes CDR1 SGHDT and CDR2 YYEEEE. The trim removed 4 bases at V and 2 bases at J, leaving 11 bases unmatched. CDR3 sequence reads: CASSLQRQGQPYEQYF. DNA of the CDR3: TGTGCCAGCAGCCTCCAACGACAGGGGCAGCCCTACGAGCAGTACTTC.

This clonotype was picked up a small number of times. The gene calls are TRBV28 and TRBJ2-2; 11 bases are a match to TRBD1. Germline V CDR1 and CDR2: MDHEN, SYDVKM. Trimming took 7 bases from V and 5 from J; bases not matched to a gene: 15. This CDR3 spans 18 amino acids. The CDR3 nucleotides read TGTGCCAGCATGCGGGACAGGGGGTTCGATGGAGTAACCGGGGAGCTGTTTTTT. Its protein product is CASMRDRGFDGVTGELFF.

This chain joins TRBV11-2 and TRBJ2-7; 7 bases fit TRBD1. V gave up 5 bases and J gave up 2 bases; unmatched junction bases: 15. The germline CDR1 and CDR2 sequences are SGHAT and FQNNGV. CDR3 length equals 17 residues. The DNA of the CDR3 is TGTGCCAGCAGCGGGGTCCGTAGGGACAGCTCAACCTACGAGCAGTACTTC. Translated: CASSGVRRDSSTYEQYF.

This clonotype was seen only a few times. The chain's CDR3 is CASSPAVGIATNEKLFF. The DNA of the CDR3 is TGTGCCAGCAGCCCGGCGGTGGGGATTGCAACTAATGAAAAACTGTTTTTT. The V and J genes are TRBV4-2 and TRBJ1-4; D uncertain. CDR3 size: 17 residues. V was trimmed by 4 bases and J by 0 bases, leaving 15 bases between them. Per germline, CDR1 LGHNA and CDR2 YNFKEQ.

The chain employs TRBV6-1 and TRBJ2-2; D gene ambiguous. CDR1 is MNHNS and CDR2 is SASEGT in the germline V gene. CDR3 length: 13 amino acids. V was shortened by 6 bases and J by 10 bases, with 15 bases between the two germline ends. This CDR3 is CASSPEVQSELFF. CDR3 sequence (DNA): TGTGCCAGCAGCCCCGAAGTTCAGTCGGAGCTGTTTTTT.

Turning to this clonotype: A much larger clone is a single base away; this may be a read error. This chain uses TRBV6-2 or TRBV6-3 with TRBJ2-1, with D perhaps TRBD2 (6 bases). Germline CDR1 MNHEY, CDR2 SVGEGT. Trimming pared 5 bases from V and 6 bases from J, leaving 17 bases between. This CDR3 contains 15 residues. The CDR3 loop reads CASSHPTGVRNEQFF. The CDR3 DNA follows: TGTGCCAGCAGTCACCCCACGGGAGTTCGCAATGAGCAGTTCTTC.

This clonotype came up many times. J is TRBJ2-1 and V is TRBV7-3; TRBD2 agrees at 7 bases. The junction had 7 bases not matched to a gene; V was cut back by 5 bases and J by 6 bases. The CDR3 is made up of 14 amino acids. Looked up from germline, CDR1 is SGHTA and CDR2 is FQGTGA. CDR3 nucleotide sequence: TGTGCCAGCAGCCCAACGGGGGGACTCAATGAGCAGTTCTTC. Amino acid sequence: CASSPTGGLNEQFF.

Ten or more counts support this clonotype. The chain employs TRBV12-3 or TRBV12-4 and TRBJ1-5; TRBD1 might be the D (5 bases). The CDR3 is 14 amino acids. Trimming removed 1 base from V and 7 bases from J, with 11 bases in between. This CDR3 reads CASSLVGLRQPQHF. In nucleotides, the CDR3 is TGTGCCAGCAGTTTAGTGGGGCTCCGGCAGCCCCAGCATTTT.

This clonotype occurred many times. The V and J genes are TRBV27 and TRBJ1-1; TRBD1 aligns across 8 bases. Per germline, CDR1 MNHEY and CDR2 SMNVEV (reference sequence). The CDR3 runs 16 residues. Losses at the gene ends were 5 bases for V and 2 bases for J; bases not matched to a gene: 10. The CDR3 loop reads CASSLYRTGLNTEAFF. The DNA for the CDR3 is TGTGCCAGCAGTCTATACCGGACAGGGCTTAACACTGAAGCTTTCTTT.

This clonotype has a handful of counts. The chain recombines TRBV12-3 or TRBV12-4 with TRBJ2-1; D is uncertain. Trimming removed 6 bases at V and 9 bases at J, with 18 bases between. The CDR3 length is 14 residues. The CDR3 sequence is CASRPSLGHGEQFF. CDR3 sequence (DNA): TGTGCCAGCAGGCCCTCTCTAGGTCACGGTGAGCAGTTCTTC.

This clonotype was picked up a small number of times. This rearrangement joins TRBV29-1 to TRBJ1-2; 8 bases match TRBD1. After removal of 5 bases from V and 8 bases from J, the junction contained 13 bases not matched to a gene. The CDR3 is made up of 14 amino acids. Germline V CDR1 and CDR2: SQVTM, ANQGSEA. CDR3 sequence: CSVNSGGEGDGYTF. CDR3 coding DNA: TGCAGCGTTAACTCAGGGGGCGAAGGAGACGGCTACACCTTC. The whole variable domain, filled in from reference TRBV29-1 and TRBJ1-2, reads SAVISQKPSRDICQRGTSLTIQCQVDSQVTMMFWYRQQPGQSLTLIATANQGSEATYESGFVIDKFPISRPNLTFSTLTVSNMSPEDSSIYLCSVNSGGEGDGYTFGSGTRLTVV.

This clonotype was seen many times. This chain links TRBV30 with TRBJ1-1; 7 bases match TRBD1. V trimming: 5 bases; J trimming: 0 bases; junction bases outside the gene matches: 3. The CDR3 contains 13 residues. Looked up from germline, CDR1 is GTSNPN and CDR2 is SVGIG (reference sequence). The CDR3 nucleotides read TGTGCCTGGGGGACAGTCATGAACACTGAAGCTTTCTTT. This translates into CAWGTVMNTEAFF.

This clonotype was found many times. The chain uses TRBV11-2 and TRBJ2-4; no clear D. The CDR3 is made up of 17 amino acids. V was pared by 1 base and J by 0 bases, with 13 bases between. Germline-derived CDR1 and CDR2 are SGHAT and FQNNGV. As DNA, the CDR3 is TGTGCCAGCAGCTTAGGGCCGGGCTCCGTAGCCAAAAACATTCAGTACTTC. It yields the protein CASSLGPGSVAKNIQYF.

The table lists this clonotype with many counts. J is TRBJ1-5 and V is TRBV2; D uncertain. From germline, CDR1 is SNHLY and CDR2 FYNNEI. Deletions cut 2 bases from V and 4 bases from J, with 3 bases between. This CDR3 region has 12 residues. The CDR3: CASSEQNQPQHF. CDR3 bases: TGTGCCAGCAGTGAACAGAATCAGCCCCAGCATTTT.

The chain uses TRBV14 and TRBJ2-5; 7 nucleotides match TRBD1. Germline V lookup: CDR1 SGHDN, CDR2 FVKESK. This CDR3 has 11 residues. V was pared by 4 bases and J by 14 bases, with 7 bases of the junction left unmatched. The CDR3 sequence: CASSLGTEFYF. The CDR3 DNA reads as TGTGCCAGCAGCCTAGGGACAGAATTTTACTTC.

This clonotype was seen a few times. The junction does not match germline at one end; this may be a read error. V is TRBV28 and J is TRBJ1-4; D call uncertain. The germline CDR1 and CDR2 sequences are MDHEN and SYDVKM. The CDR3 loop spans 11 amino acids. The CDR3 reads CANSPLEKLFF. The DNA for the CDR3 is TGTGCCAACAGTCCCCTTGAAAAACTGTTTTTT.

In DNA form, the CDR3 reads TGTGCCAGCAGCTTAGTCCTCATGGGCACAGATACGCAGTATTTT. Its translation: CASSLVLMGTDTQYF. The V and J genes are TRBV7-9 and TRBJ2-3; no definite D call. CDR3 length equals 15 residues. Deletions cut 1 base from V and 1 base from J, with 9 bases between. Germline V gives CDR1 SEHNR, CDR2 FQNEAQ (reference sequence).

This clonotype was seen many times. The chain uses TRBV20-1 and TRBJ1-1, with a possible D match to TRBD1 (6 bases). Germline V gene sequence: CDR1 DFQATT, CDR2 SNEGSKA (reference sequence). The CDR3 loop spans 14 amino acids. V lost 0 bases and J lost 4, with 12 bases in between. CDR3 region: CSAREGGPGTEAFF. In DNA form, the CDR3 reads TGCAGTGCTAGAGAAGGGGGGCCCGGCACTGAAGCTTTCTTT.

This clonotype was counted ten times or more. V is TRBV11-2 and J is TRBJ2-7; maybe TRBD1 (5 bases). V lost 2 bases and J lost 3, with 14 bases in between. The CDR3 runs 15 residues. Germline CDR1 SGHAT, CDR2 FQNNGV. The CDR3 protein is CASSLSTDTYYEQYF. In DNA, the CDR3 is TGTGCCAGCAGCTTATCTACGGACACCTACTACGAGCAGTACTTC.

This clonotype turned up a few times. The J gene is TRBJ1-1, the V gene TRBV19; unclear D gene. With 1 base removed from V and 0 bases from J, the gap between germline ends came to 6 bases. The CDR3 covers 14 residues. Germline loops: CDR1 LNHDA, CDR2 SQIVND (reference sequence). CDR3 sequence: CASSIGTMNTEAFF. CDR3 DNA sequence: TGTGCCAGTAGTATAGGGACGATGAACACTGAAGCTTTCTTT.

This clonotype was seen only a few times. The rearrangement links TRBV3-1 to TRBJ2-1; 12 nucleotides line up with TRBD1. This CDR3 comprises 17 residues. Germline CDR1 reads LGHDT; CDR2 reads YNNKEL (reference sequence). J lost 1 base, V lost 4 bases, and 5 bases had no gene match. CDR3 DNA sequence: TGTGCCAGCAGCCCGAGGGACAGGGGGCCGTCCTACAATGAGCAGTTCTTC. It translates to CASSPRDRGPSYNEQFF.

The rearrangement links TRBV27 to TRBJ2-1; the D call may be TRBD1 or TRBD2 (5 bases each). The CDR3 extends over 15 amino acids. V lost 8 bases, J lost 6 bases, and 20 bases lay in between. CDR1 MNHEY and CDR2 SMNVEV come from the germline V gene (reference sequence). CDR3 loop: CASFNRNGALNEQFF. The CDR3 DNA sequence: TGTGCCAGCTTCAATAGGAACGGGGCGCTCAATGAGCAGTTCTTC.

Of note for this clonotype: Being one base from a much bigger clone, this may be a read error. CDR3 bases: TGTGCCAGCAGTCGTTCAGGGATCCGAGAGACCCAGTACTTC. Translation gives CASSRSGIRETQYF. V and J are TRBV6-1 and TRBJ2-5, with TRBD1 as a possible D gene (5 bases). The CDR3 loop spans 14 amino acids. The V end lost 5 bases, the J end lost 4 bases, and 14 bases lay between the germline ends. Germline V gene data show CDR1 as MNHNS and CDR2 as SASEGT.